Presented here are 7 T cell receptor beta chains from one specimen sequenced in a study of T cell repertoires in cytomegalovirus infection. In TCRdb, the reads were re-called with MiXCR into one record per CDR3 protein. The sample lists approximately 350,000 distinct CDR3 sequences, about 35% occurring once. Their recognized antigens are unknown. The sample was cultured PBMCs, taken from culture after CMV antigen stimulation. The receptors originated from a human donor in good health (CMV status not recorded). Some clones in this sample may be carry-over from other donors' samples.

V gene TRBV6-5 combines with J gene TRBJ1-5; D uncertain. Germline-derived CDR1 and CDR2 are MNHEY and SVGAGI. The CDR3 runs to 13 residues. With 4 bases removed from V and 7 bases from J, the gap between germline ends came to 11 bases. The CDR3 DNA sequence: TGTGCCAGCAGTTCATACGCTCGGCAGCCCCAGCATTTT. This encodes CASSSYARQPQHF.

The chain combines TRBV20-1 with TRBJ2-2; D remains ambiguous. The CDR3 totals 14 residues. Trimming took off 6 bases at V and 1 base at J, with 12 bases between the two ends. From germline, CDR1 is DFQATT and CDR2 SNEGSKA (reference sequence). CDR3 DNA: TGCAGTGCCGAGCCTGTTAAGAACACCGGGGAGCTGTTTTTT. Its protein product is CSAEPVKNTGELFF.

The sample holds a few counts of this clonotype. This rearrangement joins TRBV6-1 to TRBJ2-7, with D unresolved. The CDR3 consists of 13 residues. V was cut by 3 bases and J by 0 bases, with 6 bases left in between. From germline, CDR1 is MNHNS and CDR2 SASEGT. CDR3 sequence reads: CASSEASSYEQYV. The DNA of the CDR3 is TGTGCCAGCAGTGAGGCTAGCTCCTACGAGCAGTACGTC.

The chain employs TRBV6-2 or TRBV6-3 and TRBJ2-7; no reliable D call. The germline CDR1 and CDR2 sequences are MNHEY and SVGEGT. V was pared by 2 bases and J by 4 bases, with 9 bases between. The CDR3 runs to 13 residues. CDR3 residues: CASSYNRWYEQYV. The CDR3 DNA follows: TGTGCCAGCAGTTACAACCGGTGGTACGAGCAGTACGTC.

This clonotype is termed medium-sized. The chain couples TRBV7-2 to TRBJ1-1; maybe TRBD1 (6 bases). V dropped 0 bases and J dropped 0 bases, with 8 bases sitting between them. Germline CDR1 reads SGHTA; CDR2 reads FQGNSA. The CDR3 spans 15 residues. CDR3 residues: CASSLATGMNTEAFF. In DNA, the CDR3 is TGTGCCAGCAGCTTAGCTACAGGGATGAACACTGAAGCTTTCTTT.

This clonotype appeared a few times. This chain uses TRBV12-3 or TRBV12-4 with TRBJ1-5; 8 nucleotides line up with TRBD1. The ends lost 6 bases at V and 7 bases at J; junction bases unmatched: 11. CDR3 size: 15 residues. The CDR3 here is CASRRADRERQPQHF. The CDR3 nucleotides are TGTGCCAGCAGGCGGGCGGACAGGGAGCGGCAGCCCCAGCATTTT.

The CDR3 DNA reads TGTGCCAGTAGTAAGGGATCGACCGGCGAAGTGCAGTTCTTC. Its translation: CASSKGSTGEVQFF. This chain connects TRBV19 to TRBJ2-1; D is uncertain. Germline V gene data show CDR1 as LNHDA and CDR2 as SQIVND (reference sequence). Trimming shortened V by 4 bases and J by 12 bases, and 19 bases separated the two germline ends. This CDR3 region has 14 residues.